The TCR beta chain described here comes from a study of cytomegalovirus exposure and HLA in healthy donors. Study-level results: The study recorded more than 150 TCR beta chains that were cytomegalovirus-associated.

PCR used 60 Vbeta primers and 13 Jbeta primers. Clones were read by immunoSEQ multiplex PCR, and TCRdb kept only the in-frame ones, dropping some. Recorded for this sample: some 130,000 clones. The CDR3 spans 18 residues. V shed 3 bases and J 2 bases; nucleotides not matched to a gene: 15. CDR1 is SGDLS and CDR2 is YYNGEE in the germline V gene. On this clone: The target antigen is unknown.

The receptor was derived from a man between 18 and 35 years old in good health and CMV-seronegative. This rearrangement joins TRBV9 to TRBJ1-2, with 8 bases fitting TRBD1. The specimen was PBMCs. The CDR3 coding sequence is TGTGCCAGCAGCGGAATTCTCACTGGGGACAGGAAAAACTATGGCTACACCTTC. This sequence encodes CASSGILTGDRKNYGYTF.